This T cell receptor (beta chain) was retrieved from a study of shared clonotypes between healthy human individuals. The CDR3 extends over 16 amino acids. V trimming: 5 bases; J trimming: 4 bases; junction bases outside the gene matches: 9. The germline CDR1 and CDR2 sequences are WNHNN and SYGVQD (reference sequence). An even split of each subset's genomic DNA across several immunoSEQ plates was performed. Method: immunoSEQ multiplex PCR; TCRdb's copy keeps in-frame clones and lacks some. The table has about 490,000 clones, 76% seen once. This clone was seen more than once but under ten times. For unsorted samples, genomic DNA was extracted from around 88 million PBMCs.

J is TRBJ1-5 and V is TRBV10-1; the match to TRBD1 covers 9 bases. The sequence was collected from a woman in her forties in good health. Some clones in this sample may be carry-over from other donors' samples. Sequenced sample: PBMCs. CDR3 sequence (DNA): TGCGCCAGCAGTCAAATCGACAGGGGGTTGAATCAGCCCCAGCATTTT. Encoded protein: CASSQIDRGLNQPQHF.